The 9 T cell receptor beta chains presented below share a single source sample, sequenced in a study of cytomegalovirus exposure and HLA in healthy donors. The data were produced by immunoSEQ multiplex PCR, yet TCRdb's version contains in-frame clones alone and is incomplete. The repertoire holds some 120,000 clones, with more than 75% as singletons. The sample was PBMCs. All receptors derive from a woman younger than 45 in good health and CMV-seronegative.

This chain uses TRBV6-1 with TRBJ2-7; maybe TRBD1 (5 bases). V was cut by 5 bases and J by 5 bases, with 16 bases left in between. Germline lookup yields CDR1 MNHNS and CDR2 SASEGT. The CDR3 contains 14 residues. CDR3 protein: CASSQRQRTDEQYF. The CDR3, as DNA: TGTGCCAGCAGTCAAAGACAGAGAACGGACGAGCAGTACTTC.

This chain links TRBV5-1 with TRBJ2-3, with TRBD2 identical over 10 bases. CDR1 is SGHRS and CDR2 is YFSETQ in the germline V gene. The CDR3 extends over 15 amino acids. V was clipped by 5 bases and J by 2 bases; unmatched bases: 5. The CDR3 DNA is TGCGCCAGCAGTTGGAGCGGGGGGGTCACAGATACGCAGTATTTT. This codes for CASSWSGGVTDTQYF.

The chain joins TRBV5-5 to TRBJ1-2; no reliable D call. The germline CDR1 and CDR2 sequences are SGHKS and YYEKEE (reference sequence). V was trimmed by 4 bases and J by 1 base, leaving 8 bases between them. CDR3 size: 13 residues. The chain's CDR3 is CASSAGVNYGYTF. DNA of the CDR3: TGTGCCAGCAGCGCCGGGGTTAACTATGGCTACACCTTC.

The chain uses TRBV9 and TRBJ2-1, with TRBD2 matching 7 bases. V lost 4 bases to trimming and J lost 8 bases; unmatched junction nucleotides: 12. The CDR3 sequence is 15 residues long. Looked up from germline, CDR1 is SGDLS and CDR2 is YYNGEE. In nucleotides, the CDR3 is TGTGCCAGCAGCACCCGACTAGCCAGGGTGGATGAGCAGTTCTTC. It is translated as CASSTRLARVDEQFF.

V gene TRBV19 combines with J gene TRBJ1-5; D is unclear. Trimming took 0 bases from V and 8 from J, leaving 5 bases between them. The CDR3 totals 12 residues. CDR1 is LNHDA, CDR2 SQIVND, per germline (reference sequence). CDR3 in DNA: TGTGCCAGTAGTATAGATTCAAAGCCCCAGCATTTT. This sequence encodes CASSIDSKPQHF.

This chain connects TRBV6-6 to TRBJ2-3, with 9 bases matching TRBD1. The CDR3 sequence is 14 residues long. V trimming: 4 bases; J trimming: 4 bases; junction bases outside the gene matches: 3. Germline CDR1 and CDR2: MNHNY and SVGAGI (reference sequence). The CDR3 DNA is TGTGCCAGCAGTTTGGACAGGGGCCCAGATACGCAGTATTTT. Its translation is CASSLDRGPDTQYF.

The DNA of the CDR3 is TGTGCCAGCAGCCGGGACAGCTCTGGAAACACCATATATTTT. It encodes CASSRDSSGNTIYF. This sequence joins TRBV7-8 and TRBJ1-3, with TRBD1 matching over 7 bases. J gave up 0 bases and V 5 bases, and 1 base lay outside the gene matches. The CDR3 covers 14 residues. Germline lookup yields CDR1 SGHVS and CDR2 FQNEAQ. The full variable domain, completed using reference TRBV7-8 and TRBJ1-3, is GAGVSQSPRYKVAKRGQDVALRCDPISGHVSLFWYQQALGQGPEFLTYFQNEAQLDKSGLPSDRFFAERPEGSVSTLKIQRTQQEDSAVYLCASSRDSSGNTIYFGEGSWLTVV.

The chain uses TRBV5-1 and TRBJ2-3; 15 bases line up with TRBD2. This CDR3 is 17 amino acids long. In germline, CDR1 is SGHRS, CDR2 YFSETQ. J lost 4 bases, V lost 0 bases, and 3 bases had no gene match. CDR3 amino acids: CASSLGTSGGAADTQYF. The CDR3 region has the DNA TGCGCCAGCAGCTTGGGGACTAGCGGGGGGGCCGCAGATACGCAGTATTTT.

The chain has TRBV4-1 and TRBJ1-3; maybe TRBD1 (5 bases). Trimming shortened V by 2 bases and J by 0 bases, and 11 bases separated the two germline ends. Germline CDR1 and CDR2: MGHRA and YSYEKL. The CDR3 contains 16 residues. The CDR3 region has the DNA TGCGCCAGCAGCCAATCCGACAGTAGCTCTGGAAACACCATATATTTT. It specifies CASSQSDSSSGNTIYF.